The 25 T cell receptor beta chains presented below share a single source sample, sequenced in a study of post-analysis software for immune sequencing data. Study findings and constraints: In patients, TRBV5-6, TRBV5-1 and TRBV20-1 belonged to several TRBV segments found more frequently than in controls.

Unique molecular identifiers were present in the TCR beta cDNA libraries. In TCRdb, the PCR reads were re-called with MiXCR into one record per CDR3 protein. The table shows roughly 200,000 distinct CDR3 sequences, with approximately 28% occurring only once. What these receptors recognize is not known. Material: blood. The source is a girl aged 2-17 years with multiple sclerosis.

This clonotype was detected only once. V is TRBV12-3 or TRBV12-4 and J is TRBJ1-1; a weak D match, TRBD1 (5 bases). This CDR3 is 13 amino acids long. V was pared by 5 bases and J by 3 bases, with 10 bases between. The CDR3 DNA sequence: TGTGCCAGCAGTCGCAGGGAGGACACTGAAGCTTTCTTT. It yields the protein CASSRREDTEAFF.

This clonotype occurred a few times. The gene calls are TRBV24-1 and TRBJ2-1; possibly TRBD2 for D (5 bases). Gene TRBJ2-7 matches the end of the DNA better, so the J call may be wrong. Germline V gene lookup returns CDR1 KGHDR and CDR2 SFDVKD. The CDR3 spans 15 residues. The CDR3 DNA sequence: TGTGCCACCAGTGATCCAGCGGACCGTTACAATGAGCAGTACTTC. The encoded protein is CATSDPADRYNEQYF.

The chain links TRBV19 to TRBJ1-5; D is ambiguous. This CDR3 contains 13 residues. The V end was cut by 5 bases, the J end by 5 bases, with 10 bases between. The germline V gene encodes CDR1 LNHDA and CDR2 SQIVND (reference sequence). In DNA, the CDR3 is TGTGCCAGTAGTCCGGGGAAAGATCAGCCCCAGCATTTT. Protein: CASSPGKDQPQHF. The variable domain in full, with the rest retrieved from reference TRBV19 and TRBJ1-5, is DGGITQSPKYLFRKEGQNVTLSCEQNLNHDAMYWYRQDPGQGLRLIYYSQIVNDFQKGDIAEGYSVSREKKESFPLTVTSAQKNPTAFYLCASSPGKDQPQHFGDGTRLSIL.

The chain has TRBV7-3 and TRBJ1-1; a weak D match, TRBD1 (6 bases). The V end lost 8 bases, the J end lost 5 bases, and 18 bases lay between the germline ends. CDR3 length equals 14 residues. Germline CDR1 is SGHTA and CDR2 is FQGTGA. The CDR3 reads CASASSGAGTEAFF. The CDR3 coding sequence is TGTGCCAGCGCCAGCTCGGGGGCGGGGACTGAAGCTTTCTTT. The whole variable domain, remainder taken from reference TRBV7-3 and TRBJ1-1, is GAGVSQTPSNKVTEKGKYVELRCDPISGHTALYWYRQSLGQGPEFLIYFQGTGAADDSGLPNDRFFAVRPEGSVSTLKIQRTERGDSAVYLCASASSGAGTEAFFGQGTRLTVV.

This clonotype came up many times. The rearrangement uses TRBV20-1 and TRBJ2-3, with 7 bases lining up with TRBD2. Losses at the gene ends were 6 bases for V and 2 bases for J; bases not matched to a gene: 11. Germline assignment: CDR1 DFQATT and CDR2 SNEGSKA (reference sequence). This CDR3 is built from 15 residues. CDR3 sequence (DNA): TGCAGTGCCACTGGGCGGGGGACTTACACAGATACGCAGTATTTT. This codes for CSATGRGTYTDTQYF.

In its sample, this clonotype was seen many times. The gene calls are TRBV12-3 or TRBV12-4 and TRBJ1-2, with a possible D match to TRBD1 (5 bases). The CDR3 has 15 amino acids. V was clipped by 5 bases and J by 2 bases, with 15 bases between them. The DNA for the CDR3 is TGTGCCAGCAGTGATGGGACGGTGAGGAACTATGGCTACACCTTC. Its translation is CASSDGTVRNYGYTF.

This chain connects TRBV20-1 to TRBJ2-3, with 9 bases that match TRBD1. The CDR3 contains 14 residues. After removal of 5 bases from V and 4 bases from J, the junction contained 7 bases not matched to a gene. CDR1 and CDR2 from the germline V gene are DFQATT and SNEGSKA (reference sequence). CDR3 coding DNA: TGCAGTGCTCTAGACAGGGGGTTGTCAGATACGCAGTATTTT. Protein product: CSALDRGLSDTQYF.

This clonotype was detected only a few times. The chain couples TRBV29-1 to TRBJ2-2; 8 nucleotides agree with TRBD2. The CDR3 spans 15 residues. Losses at the gene ends were 8 bases for V and 1 base for J; bases not matched to a gene: 9. The V gene's germline CDR1 is SQVTM and CDR2 ANQGSEA. CDR3 protein: CSPKGLAGNTGELFF. For the CDR3, the DNA is TGCAGCCCCAAGGGCCTAGCGGGGAACACCGGGGAGCTGTTTTTT.

The V and J genes are TRBV5-1 and TRBJ2-6, with unresolved D. Germline CDR1 SGHRS, CDR2 YFSETQ. Trimming pared 4 bases from V and 0 bases from J, leaving 14 bases between. The CDR3 is 17 amino acids. The CDR3 nucleotides are TGCGCCAGCAGCCTTCGTGCAAAGAGCTCTGGGGCCAACGTCCTGACTTTC. Translated, it gives CASSLRAKSSGANVLTF. The full variable domain, its missing parts supplied by reference TRBV5-1 and TRBJ2-6, is KAGVTQTPRYLIKTRGQQVTLSCSPISGHRSVSWYQQTPGQGLQFLFEYFSETQRNKGNFPGRFSGRQFSNSRSEMNVSTLELGDSALYLCASSLRAKSSGANVLTFGAGSRLTVL.

The J gene is TRBJ1-2, the V gene TRBV21-1. TRBV21-1 is recorded as a pseudogene. The CDR3 totals 14 residues. Here the CDR3 reads CASSKAPEIYGYTF. Here the CDR3 DNA reads TGTGCCAGCAGCAAAGCGCCGGAGATCTATGGCTACACCTTC.

The chain employs TRBV2 and TRBJ2-1; D perhaps matches TRBD1 (5 bases). The V gene lost 5 bases and the J gene lost 2 bases, with 10 bases spanning the gap. Germline values: CDR1 SNHLY, CDR2 FYNNEI. This CDR3 region has 14 residues. CDR3: CASSRAGTYNEQFF. CDR3 sequence (DNA): TGTGCCAGCAGTCGGGCAGGGACCTACAATGAGCAGTTCTTC. The variable domain in full, completed from reference TRBV2 and TRBJ2-1, reads EPEVTQTPSHQVTQMGQEVILRCVPISNHLYFYWYRQILGQKVEFLVSFYNNEISEKSEIFDDQFSVERPDGSNFTLKIRSTKLEDSAMYFCASSRAGTYNEQFFGPGTRLTVL.

The sample holds a few counts of this clonotype. The rearrangement links TRBV18 to TRBJ2-4; tentative D call: TRBD2 (6 bases). This CDR3 comprises 15 residues. V lost 3 bases and J lost 0, with 9 bases in between. Germline-derived CDR1 and CDR2 are KGHSH and LQKENI. CDR3 nucleotides: TGTGCCAGCTCACCGTCGGGGGTAGCCAAAAACATTCAGTACTTC. Its protein product is CASSPSGVAKNIQYF.

The chain couples TRBV20-1 to TRBJ2-7; no definite D call. The CDR3 has 11 amino acids. V shed 3 bases and J shed 4 bases, with 7 bases lying between them. Germline V lookup: CDR1 DFQATT, CDR2 SNEGSKA (reference sequence). DNA of the CDR3: TGCAGTGCTAGTAAGAGTTACGAGCAGTACTTC. It codes for CSASKSYEQYF.

There are many counts of this clonotype. The rearrangement uses TRBV10-3 and TRBJ2-7; D uncertain. The CDR3 consists of 12 residues. Looked up from germline, CDR1 is ENHRY and CDR2 is SYGVKD. V lost 3 bases to trimming and J lost 2 bases, with 5 bases between them. CDR3 sequence: CAISEPPYEQYF. The CDR3 coding sequence is TGTGCCATCAGTGAACCTCCCTACGAGCAGTACTTC.

The chain links TRBV12-3 or TRBV12-4 to TRBJ2-2; 7 bases line up with TRBD1. The CDR3 runs 14 residues. J lost 6 bases, V lost 5 bases, and 6 bases had no gene match. CDR3 sequence (DNA): TGTGCCAGCAGTATAGACAGGGCTGCCGGGGAGCTGTTTTTT. This gives the protein CASSIDRAAGELFF.

Note on this clonotype: Being one base from a much bigger clone, this may be a read error. The gene calls are TRBV20-1 and TRBJ2-7; no reliable D call. V shed 1 base and J shed 6 bases, with 10 bases lying between them. The CDR3 length is 12 residues. The germline V gene encodes CDR1 DFQATT and CDR2 SNEGSKA (reference sequence). CDR3 bases: TGCAGTGCTAGAGGATTACATAGCGAGCAGTACTTC. Translation gives CSARGLHSEQYF.

The rearrangement joins TRBV7-9 to TRBJ2-1, with a possible D match to TRBD1 (5 bases). Germline V gives CDR1 SEHNR, CDR2 FQNEAQ (reference sequence). With 5 bases removed from V and 2 bases from J, the gap between germline ends came to 13 bases. The CDR3 loop spans 15 amino acids. The CDR3 is CASSPRVMTYNEQFF. The DNA for the CDR3 is TGTGCCAGCAGCCCCAGGGTAATGACCTACAATGAGCAGTTCTTC.

This clonotype was counted many times. V gene TRBV28 combines with J gene TRBJ2-5; the D is unclear. Trimming took 8 bases from V and 7 from J, leaving 17 bases between them. The germline CDR1 and CDR2 sequences are MDHEN and SYDVKM. This CDR3 is built from 13 residues. The CDR3 DNA reads as TGTGCCAGCGTGTATAGGGCCACACGGACCCAGTACTTC. Translation: CASVYRATRTQYF.

This sequence joins TRBV12-3 or TRBV12-4 and TRBJ1-5, with 8 bases aligning to TRBD1. With V trimmed by 5 bases and J by 1 base, 4 bases remained unmatched. The CDR3 loop spans 15 amino acids. In DNA form, the CDR3 reads TGTGCCAGCAGTCGGACAGGGATAAGCAATCAGCCCCAGCATTTT. Its translation is CASSRTGISNQPQHF.

The chain carries TRBV29-1 and TRBJ1-5, with no clear D. Trimming stripped 6 bases from V and 2 bases from J, with 11 bases between. The germline V gene has CDR1 SQVTM and CDR2 ANQGSEA. This CDR3 is built from 13 residues. CDR3: CSVAPRGNQPQHF. DNA of the CDR3: TGCAGCGTGGCCCCGCGGGGCAATCAGCCCCAGCATTTT. Supplemented by reference TRBV29-1 and TRBJ1-5, the full variable domain reads SAVISQKPSRDICQRGTSLTIQCQVDSQVTMMFWYRQQPGQSLTLIATANQGSEATYESGFVIDKFPISRPNLTFSTLTVSNMSPEDSSIYLCSVAPRGNQPQHFGDGTRLSIL.

This clonotype was found a few times. This chain links TRBV5-1 with TRBJ1-4; maybe TRBD1 (5 bases). The CDR3 runs to 15 residues. CDR1 and CDR2 from the germline V gene are SGHRS and YFSETQ. Trimming took 6 bases from V and 4 from J, leaving 16 bases between them. CDR3 DNA: TGCGCCAGCATGCTTTCGGGACGCTATAATGAAAAACTGTTTTTT. This gives the protein CASMLSGRYNEKLFF.

As to this clonotype: A read error is possible here, since a much larger clone lies one base away. The CDR3 ends on some other residue instead of the conserved phenylalanine or tryptophan, so this is likely a read error. The rearrangement links TRBV7-9 to TRBJ2-5; D remains unclear. Gene TRBJ2-7 matches the end of the DNA better, so the J call may be wrong. CDR3 length: 13 amino acids. The germline V gene has CDR1 SEHNR and CDR2 FQNEAQ (reference sequence). The DNA for the CDR3 is TGTGCCAGCACCTTCGACGGTCTCTACGAGCAGTACCTC. Protein sequence: CASTFDGLYEQYL.

The genes are TRBV11-2 and TRBJ2-7; D is ambiguous. Looked up from germline, CDR1 is SGHAT and CDR2 is FQNNGV. V gave up 6 bases and J gave up 0 bases, with 12 bases separating them. The CDR3 spans 14 residues. Here the CDR3 reads CASSSHWTSYEQYF. As DNA, the CDR3 is TGTGCCAGCAGTTCTCACTGGACCTCCTACGAGCAGTACTTC.

This clonotype occurred many times. V usage is TRBV7-9 and J usage is TRBJ2-5, with D maybe TRBD2 (5 bases). Trimming left V 3 bases short and J 5 bases short, with 10 bases between. The CDR3 consists of 13 residues. From germline, CDR1 is SEHNR and CDR2 FQNEAQ (reference sequence). Here the CDR3 DNA reads TGTGCCAGCAGCTTCCTCGTAGCGGAGACCCAGTACTTC. Amino acids: CASSFLVAETQYF.

This clonotype was found a few times. This rearrangement joins TRBV24-1 to TRBJ2-3, with 8 bases fitting TRBD1. From germline, CDR1 is KGHDR and CDR2 SFDVKD. CDR3 length equals 15 residues. V gave up 5 bases and J gave up 0 bases; unmatched junction bases: 3. For the CDR3, the DNA is TGTGCCACCAGTGGGGACAGGACCAGCACAGATACGCAGTATTTT. It is translated as CATSGDRTSTDTQYF.